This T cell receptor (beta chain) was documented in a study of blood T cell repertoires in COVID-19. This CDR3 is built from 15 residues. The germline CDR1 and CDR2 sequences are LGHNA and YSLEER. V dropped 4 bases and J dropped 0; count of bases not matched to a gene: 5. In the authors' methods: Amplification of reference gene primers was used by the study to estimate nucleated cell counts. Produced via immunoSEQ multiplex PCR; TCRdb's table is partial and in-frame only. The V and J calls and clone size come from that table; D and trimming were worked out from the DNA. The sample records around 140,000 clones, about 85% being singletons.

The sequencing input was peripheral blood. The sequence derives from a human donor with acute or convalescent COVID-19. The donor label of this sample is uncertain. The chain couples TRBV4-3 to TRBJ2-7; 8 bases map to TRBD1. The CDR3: CASSPGQATSYEQYF. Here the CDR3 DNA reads TGCGCCAGCAGCCCGGGACAGGCGACCTCCTACGAGCAGTACTTC.